This TCR beta chain came from a study of blood T cells in healthy people across ages. General study results and limits: Not knowing donor CMV status may have confounded expanded clonotype changes.

Then a second PCR, running roughly 7 to 11 cycles, was carried out with a sample-barcoded 5' primer and a J-beta primer mix. Carrying 12 random nucleotides, a template-switch adaptor labeled each individual cDNA molecule. MiXCR was run by TCRdb on the 5' RACE reads, yielding one entry per CDR3 protein. The sample has hundreds of thousands of distinct CDR3 sequences, approximately 30% seen once. This clonotype appeared a few times. Its antigen is not known. The CDR3 is 13 amino acids. V was clipped by 3 bases and J by 4 bases, with 10 bases between them. In germline, CDR1 is SGHTA, CDR2 FQGNSA. The TCR originated in a woman older than 75 in good health. Input material: blood. The chain employs TRBV7-2 and TRBJ2-7; unclear D gene. The CDR3 protein is CASSLGEGYEQYF. CDR3 nucleotides: TGTGCCAGCAGCTTGGGCGAAGGGTACGAGCAGTACTTC.